One and the same sample provided the 2 T cell receptor beta chains below, sequenced in a study of regulatory T cells in long-lasting Graves disease. Time point specified: newly diagnosed GD, antithyroid drugs for less than 3 months. Extracted RNA from PBMCs served as the source of the TCR library. For TCR beta, libraries came from iRepertoire HTBI primers and Arm-PCR of CDR3 regions. TCRdb redid the calling of the multiplex PCR reads with MiXCR, one entry per CDR3 protein. The sample shows 400,000 to 550,000 distinct CDR3 sequences, about 15% of them seen only once. The same data also went into a second study, on T cells in Graves' hyperthyroidism and ophthalmopathy.

The sequencing used peripheral blood mononuclear cells (PBMCs), collected at new diagnosis, from a patient treated with antithyroid drugs. The receptors here all came from a woman aged 18-29 years with Graves disease.

This clonotype was seen ten or more times. The V call is TRBV20-1, the J call TRBJ2-7; D remains ambiguous. V lost 4 bases and J 8 bases, leaving 15 bases between the germline ends. This CDR3 has 12 amino acids. Germline-derived CDR1 and CDR2 are DFQATT and SNEGSKA (reference sequence). CDR3 residues: CSATPTSEKQYF. DNA for the CDR3: TGCAGTGCTACCCCCACGTCAGAGAAGCAGTACTTC.

V is TRBV11-2 and J is TRBJ1-2; D gene uncertain. Germline V CDR1 and CDR2: SGHAT, FQNNGV. CDR3 length equals 15 residues. The V and J ends lost 1 base and 8 bases respectively, with 17 bases between them. CDR3 coding DNA: TGTGCCAGCAGCTTAGTCGGGGAAAACTCTCGGGGCTACACCTTC. This codes for CASSLVGENSRGYTF.